This record concerns one T cell receptor (beta chain) sequence. The antigen is undetermined. The data derive from a study of PD-L1 blockade in urothelial cancer. Study-wide points: A pretreatment blood TCR clonality that fell below the median predicted better progression-free and overall survival.

Trimming stripped 1 base from V and 0 bases from J, with 16 bases between. In germline, CDR1 is SGHDN, CDR2 FVKESK. The CDR3 has 18 residues. Time point in this sample: pretreatment peripheral blood. Per-patient samples, pretreatment and on-treatment, numbered 1 to 8. Sequenced by immunoSEQ multiplex PCR; TCRdb stores in-frame clones only, minus some. The data show more than 75,000 clones, about 83% seen once. The material was PBMCs, obtained around atezolizumab (anti-PD-L1) treatment. This chain joins TRBV14 and TRBJ1-3, with D possibly matching TRBD1 (6 bases). This clonotype originated in a man aged 55 to 70 with urothelial cancer. CDR3 coding DNA: TGTGCCAGCAGCCAAGTGAGGGGGACTATATCCTCTGGAAACACCATATATTTT. Its protein product is CASSQVRGTISSGNTIYF.